The entry below describes one T cell receptor beta chain. What it binds is unknown. The CDR3 runs to 12 residues. The V gene end was trimmed by 5 bases and the J gene end by 7 bases; junction bases not matched to a gene: 3. Study-level findings and limits: Tumor Treg TCRs overlapped most with tumor naive CD4+ cells. The TCR gene usage of tumor memory CD4+ T cells clustered together with blood and lymph node memory CD4+ cells and with lymph node naive CD4+ cells.

Full-length variable regions came from constant-region reverse primers plus semi-nested Nested Universal Primer A PCR. TCRdb re-derived calls from the 5' RACE reads in MiXCR, one entry per CDR3 protein. The data hold about 5,900 distinct CDR3 sequences, with under 75% observed a single time. This chain uses TRBV12-3 or TRBV12-4 with TRBJ2-3; TRBD1 matches at 7 bases. This clonotype was obtained from a female donor with breast cancer. Sequencing was carried out using memory CD4+ T cells sorted from a lymph node. The sample's subset: memory CD4+ T cells, CD4+CD45RO+CD25-. CDR3 sequence: CASSRQGYTQYF. The CDR3 coding sequence is TGTGCCAGCAGTCGACAGGGATATACGCAGTATTTT.